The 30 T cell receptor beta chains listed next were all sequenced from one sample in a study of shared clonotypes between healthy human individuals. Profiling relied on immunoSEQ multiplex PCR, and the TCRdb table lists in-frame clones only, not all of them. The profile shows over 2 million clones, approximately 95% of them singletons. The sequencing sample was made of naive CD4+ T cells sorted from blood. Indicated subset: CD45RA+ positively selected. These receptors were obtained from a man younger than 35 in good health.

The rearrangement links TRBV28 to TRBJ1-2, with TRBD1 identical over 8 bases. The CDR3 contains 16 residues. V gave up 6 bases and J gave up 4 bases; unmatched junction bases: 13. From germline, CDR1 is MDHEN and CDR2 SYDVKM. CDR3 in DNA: TGTGCCAGCAGGAAGCCCGGCAGGGGGCGCGGCTATGGCTACACCTTC. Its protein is CASRKPGRGRGYGYTF.

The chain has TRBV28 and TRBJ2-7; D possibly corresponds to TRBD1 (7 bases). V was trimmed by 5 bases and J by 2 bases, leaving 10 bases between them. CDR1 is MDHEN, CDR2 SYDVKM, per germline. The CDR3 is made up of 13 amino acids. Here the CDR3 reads CASSAGQTYEQYF. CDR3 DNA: TGTGCCAGCAGTGCGGGACAGACCTACGAGCAGTACTTC.

The CDR3 spells CASKQGPTDTQYF. In DNA form, the CDR3 reads TGTGCCAGCAAACAGGGGCCCACAGATACGCAGTATTTT. The genes are TRBV6-1 and TRBJ2-3; the match to TRBD1 covers 7 bases. Germline CDR1 MNHNS, CDR2 SASEGT. The V segment lost 7 bases and the J segment 2 bases; nucleotides outside the gene matches: 3. The CDR3 length is 13 residues.

As DNA, the CDR3 is TGTGCCTGGAGTGGCGGGACAGGACGAAATCAGCCCCAGCATTTT. The encoded protein is CAWSGGTGRNQPQHF. This sequence joins TRBV30 and TRBJ1-5; 8 positions agree with TRBD1. V shed 1 base and J 4 bases; nucleotides not matched to a gene: 6. Germline V gene data show CDR1 as GTSNPN and CDR2 as SVGIG (reference sequence). The CDR3 totals 15 residues. The variable domain in full, completed from reference TRBV30 and TRBJ1-5, reads SQTIHQWPATLVQPVGSPLSLECTVEGTSNPNLYWYRQAAGRGLQLLFYSVGIGQISSEVPQNLSASRPQDRQFILSSKKLLLSDSGFYLCAWSGGTGRNQPQHFGDGTRLSIL.

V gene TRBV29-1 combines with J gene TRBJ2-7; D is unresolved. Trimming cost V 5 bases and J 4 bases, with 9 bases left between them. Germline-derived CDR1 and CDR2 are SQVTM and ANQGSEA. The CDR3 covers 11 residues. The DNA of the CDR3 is TGCAGCGTTTTACAGTCGTACGAGCAGTACTTC. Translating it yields CSVLQSYEQYF.

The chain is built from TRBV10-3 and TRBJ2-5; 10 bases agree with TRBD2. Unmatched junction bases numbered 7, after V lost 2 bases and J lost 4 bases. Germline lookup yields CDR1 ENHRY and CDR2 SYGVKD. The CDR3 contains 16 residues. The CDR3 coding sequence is TGTGCCATCAGTGAGCGGAGAGCGGGGGGGCGAGAGACCCAGTACTTC. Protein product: CAISERRAGGRETQYF.

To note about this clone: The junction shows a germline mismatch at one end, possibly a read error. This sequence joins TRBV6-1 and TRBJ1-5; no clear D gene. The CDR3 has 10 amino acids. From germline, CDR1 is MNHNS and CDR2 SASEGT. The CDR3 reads CASSEVAQHF. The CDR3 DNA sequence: TGTGCCAGCAGTGAAGTTGCCCAACATTTT.

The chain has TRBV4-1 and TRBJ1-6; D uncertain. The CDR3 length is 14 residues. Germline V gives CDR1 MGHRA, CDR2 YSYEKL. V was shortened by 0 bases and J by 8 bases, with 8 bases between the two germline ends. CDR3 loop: CASSQDPRDSPLHF. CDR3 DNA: TGCGCCAGCAGCCAAGATCCCCGGGATTCACCCCTCCACTTT.

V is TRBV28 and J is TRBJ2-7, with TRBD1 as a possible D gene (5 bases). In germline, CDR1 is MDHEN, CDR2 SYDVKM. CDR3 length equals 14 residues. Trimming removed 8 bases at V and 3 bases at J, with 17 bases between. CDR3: CASAPPGSLYEQYF. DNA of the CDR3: TGTGCCAGCGCCCCGCCAGGGTCGCTCTACGAGCAGTACTTC.

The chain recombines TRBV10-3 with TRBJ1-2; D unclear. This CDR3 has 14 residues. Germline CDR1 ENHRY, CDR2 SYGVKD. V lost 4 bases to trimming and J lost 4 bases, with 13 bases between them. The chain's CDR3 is CAISVQESIYGYTF. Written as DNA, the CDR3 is TGTGCCATCAGTGTCCAGGAGTCCATCTATGGCTACACCTTC.

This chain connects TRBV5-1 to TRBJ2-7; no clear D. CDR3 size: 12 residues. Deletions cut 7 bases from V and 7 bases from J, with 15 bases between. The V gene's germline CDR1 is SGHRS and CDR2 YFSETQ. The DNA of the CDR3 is TGCGCCAGCCTTTTGAAAGGGTCTGAGCAGTACTTC. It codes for CASLLKGSEQYF.

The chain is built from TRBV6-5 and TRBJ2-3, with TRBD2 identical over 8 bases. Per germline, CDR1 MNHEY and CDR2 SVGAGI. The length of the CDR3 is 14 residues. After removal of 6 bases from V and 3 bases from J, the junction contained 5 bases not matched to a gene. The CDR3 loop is CASRSGLGTDTQYF. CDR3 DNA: TGTGCCAGCAGATCGGGACTAGGAACAGATACGCAGTATTTT.

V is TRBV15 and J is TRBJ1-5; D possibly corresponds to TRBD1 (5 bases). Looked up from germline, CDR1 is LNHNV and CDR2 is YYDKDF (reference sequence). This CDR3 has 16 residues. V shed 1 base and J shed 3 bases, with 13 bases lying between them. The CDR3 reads CATSRGSSGINQPQHF. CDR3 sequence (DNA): TGTGCCACCAGCAGAGGGTCATCAGGGATCAATCAGCCCCAGCATTTT.

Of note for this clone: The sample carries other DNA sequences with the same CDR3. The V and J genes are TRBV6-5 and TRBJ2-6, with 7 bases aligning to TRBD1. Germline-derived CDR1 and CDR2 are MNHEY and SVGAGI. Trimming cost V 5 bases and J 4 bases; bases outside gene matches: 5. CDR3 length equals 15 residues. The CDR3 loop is CASSRGQSGANVLTF. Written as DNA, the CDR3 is TGTGCCAGCAGTAGGGGACAGTCAGGGGCCAACGTCCTGACTTTC.

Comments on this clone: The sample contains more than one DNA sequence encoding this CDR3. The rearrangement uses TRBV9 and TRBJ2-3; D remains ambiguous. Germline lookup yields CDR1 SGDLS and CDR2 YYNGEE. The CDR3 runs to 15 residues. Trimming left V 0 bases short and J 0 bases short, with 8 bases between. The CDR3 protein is CASSVGAGSTDTQYF. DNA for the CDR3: TGTGCCAGCAGCGTAGGGGCAGGTAGCACAGATACGCAGTATTTT.

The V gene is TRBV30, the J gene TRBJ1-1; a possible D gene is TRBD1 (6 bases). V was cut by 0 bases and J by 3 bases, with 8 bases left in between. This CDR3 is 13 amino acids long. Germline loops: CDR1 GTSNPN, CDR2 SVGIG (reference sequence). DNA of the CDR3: TGTGCCTGGAGTGTAAACAGGGACACTGAAGCTTTCTTT. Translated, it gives CAWSVNRDTEAFF.

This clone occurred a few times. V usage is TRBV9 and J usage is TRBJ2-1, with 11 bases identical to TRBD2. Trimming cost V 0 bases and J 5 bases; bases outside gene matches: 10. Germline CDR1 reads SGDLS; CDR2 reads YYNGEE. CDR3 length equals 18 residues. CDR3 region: CASSVGSQGLAAHNEQFF. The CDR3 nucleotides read TGTGCCAGCAGCGTAGGGTCCCAGGGACTAGCGGCCCACAATGAGCAGTTCTTC. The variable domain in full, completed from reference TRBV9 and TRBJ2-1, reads DSGVTQTPKHLITATGQRVTLRCSPRSGDLSVYWYQQSLDQGLQFLIQYYNGEERAKGNILERFSAQQFPDLHSELNLSSLELGDSALYFCASSVGSQGLAAHNEQFFGPGTRLTVL.

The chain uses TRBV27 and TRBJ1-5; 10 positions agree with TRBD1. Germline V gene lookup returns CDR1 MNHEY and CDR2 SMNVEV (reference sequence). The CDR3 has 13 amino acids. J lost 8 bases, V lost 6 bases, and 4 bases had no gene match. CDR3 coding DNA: TGTGCCAGCAGGGGACAGGGGACGGAGCCCCAGCATTTT. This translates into CASRGQGTEPQHF.

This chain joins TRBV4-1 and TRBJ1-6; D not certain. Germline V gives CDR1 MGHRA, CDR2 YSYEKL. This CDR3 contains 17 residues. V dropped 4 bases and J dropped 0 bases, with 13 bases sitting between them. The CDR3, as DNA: TGCGCCAGCAGCCTTCCGACTGAGAGCTCCTATAATTCACCCCTCCACTTT. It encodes CASSLPTESSYNSPLHF.

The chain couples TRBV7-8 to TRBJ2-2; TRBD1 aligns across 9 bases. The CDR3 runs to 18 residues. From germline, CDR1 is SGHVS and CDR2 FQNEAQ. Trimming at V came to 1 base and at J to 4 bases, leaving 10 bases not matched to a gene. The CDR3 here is CASSLGGTGIKVTGELFF. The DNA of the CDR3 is TGTGCCAGCAGCTTAGGAGGGACAGGGATTAAGGTCACCGGGGAGCTGTTTTTT.

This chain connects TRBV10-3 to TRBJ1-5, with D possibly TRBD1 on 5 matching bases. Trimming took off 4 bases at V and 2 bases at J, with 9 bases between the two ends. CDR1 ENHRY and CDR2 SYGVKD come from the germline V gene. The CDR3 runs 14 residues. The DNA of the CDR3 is TGTGCCATCAGTGGAGGGGCCGGCAATCAGCCCCAGCATTTT. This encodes CAISGGAGNQPQHF.

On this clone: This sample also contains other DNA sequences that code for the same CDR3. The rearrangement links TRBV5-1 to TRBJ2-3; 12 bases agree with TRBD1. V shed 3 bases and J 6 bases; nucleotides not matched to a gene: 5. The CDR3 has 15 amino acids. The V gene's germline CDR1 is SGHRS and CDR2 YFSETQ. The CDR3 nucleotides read TGCGCCAGCAGCTCAGGGACAGGGGGCTCGGATACGCAGTATTTT. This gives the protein CASSSGTGGSDTQYF.

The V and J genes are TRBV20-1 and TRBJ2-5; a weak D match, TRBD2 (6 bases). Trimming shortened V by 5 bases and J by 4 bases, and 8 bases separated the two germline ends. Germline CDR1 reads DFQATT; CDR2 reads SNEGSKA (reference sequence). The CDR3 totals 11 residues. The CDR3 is CSAYGGETQYF. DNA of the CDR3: TGCAGTGCTTACGGGGGAGAGACCCAGTACTTC.

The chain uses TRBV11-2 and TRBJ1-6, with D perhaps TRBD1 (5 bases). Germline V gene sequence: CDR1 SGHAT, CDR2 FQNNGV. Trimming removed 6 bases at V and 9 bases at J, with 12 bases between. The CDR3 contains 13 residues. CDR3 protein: CASRDQGTSPLHF. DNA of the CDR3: TGTGCCAGCAGGGACCAGGGAACTTCACCCCTCCACTTT.

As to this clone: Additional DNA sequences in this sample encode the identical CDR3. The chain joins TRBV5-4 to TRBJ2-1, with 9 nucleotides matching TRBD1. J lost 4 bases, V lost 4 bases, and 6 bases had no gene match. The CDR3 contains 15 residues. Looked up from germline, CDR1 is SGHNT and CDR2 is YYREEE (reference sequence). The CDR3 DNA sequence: TGTGCCAGCAGCCAGGGACAGGGACCATACAATGAGCAGTTCTTC. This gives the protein CASSQGQGPYNEQFF.

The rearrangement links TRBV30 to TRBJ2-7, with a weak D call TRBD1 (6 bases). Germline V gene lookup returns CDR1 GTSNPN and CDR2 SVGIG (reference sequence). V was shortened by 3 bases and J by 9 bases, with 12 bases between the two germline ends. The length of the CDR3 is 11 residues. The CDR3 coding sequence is TGTGCCTGGAGCCCTGGGGGCGGGCAGTACTTC. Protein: CAWSPGGGQYF.

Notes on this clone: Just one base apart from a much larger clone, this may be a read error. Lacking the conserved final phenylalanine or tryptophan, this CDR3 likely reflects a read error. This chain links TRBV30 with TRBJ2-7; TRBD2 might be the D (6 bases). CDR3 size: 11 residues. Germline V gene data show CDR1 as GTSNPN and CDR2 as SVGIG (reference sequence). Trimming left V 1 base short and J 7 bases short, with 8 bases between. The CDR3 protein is CAWSGGVEQYS. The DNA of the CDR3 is TGTGCCTGGAGTGGGGGGGTAGAGCAGTACTCC.

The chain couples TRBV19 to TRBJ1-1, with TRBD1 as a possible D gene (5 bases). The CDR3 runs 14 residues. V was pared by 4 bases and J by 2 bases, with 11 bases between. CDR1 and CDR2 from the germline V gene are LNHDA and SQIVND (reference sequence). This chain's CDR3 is CASSTWGTNTEAFF. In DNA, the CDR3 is TGTGCCAGTAGTACTTGGGGCACCAACACTGAAGCTTTCTTT.

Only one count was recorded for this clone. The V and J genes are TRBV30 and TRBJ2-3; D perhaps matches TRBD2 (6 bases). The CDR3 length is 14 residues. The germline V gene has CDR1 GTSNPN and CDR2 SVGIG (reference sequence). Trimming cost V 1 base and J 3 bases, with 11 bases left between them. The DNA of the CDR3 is TGTGCCTGGAGTGCCCGAGGAGGGACAGATACGCAGTATTTT. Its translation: CAWSARGGTDTQYF.

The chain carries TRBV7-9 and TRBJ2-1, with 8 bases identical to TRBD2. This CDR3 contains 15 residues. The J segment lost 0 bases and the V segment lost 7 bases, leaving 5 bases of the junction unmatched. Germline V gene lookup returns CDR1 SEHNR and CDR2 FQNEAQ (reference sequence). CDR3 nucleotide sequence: TGTGCCAGCACGGAAGCGGGGGACTCCTACAATGAGCAGTTCTTC. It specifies CASTEAGDSYNEQFF. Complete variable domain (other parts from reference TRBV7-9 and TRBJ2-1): DTGVSQNPRHKITKRGQNVTFRCDPISEHNRLYWYRQTLGQGPEFLTYFQNEAQLEKSRLLSDRFSAERPKGSFSTLEIQRTEQGDSAMYLCASTEAGDSYNEQFFGPGTRLTVL.